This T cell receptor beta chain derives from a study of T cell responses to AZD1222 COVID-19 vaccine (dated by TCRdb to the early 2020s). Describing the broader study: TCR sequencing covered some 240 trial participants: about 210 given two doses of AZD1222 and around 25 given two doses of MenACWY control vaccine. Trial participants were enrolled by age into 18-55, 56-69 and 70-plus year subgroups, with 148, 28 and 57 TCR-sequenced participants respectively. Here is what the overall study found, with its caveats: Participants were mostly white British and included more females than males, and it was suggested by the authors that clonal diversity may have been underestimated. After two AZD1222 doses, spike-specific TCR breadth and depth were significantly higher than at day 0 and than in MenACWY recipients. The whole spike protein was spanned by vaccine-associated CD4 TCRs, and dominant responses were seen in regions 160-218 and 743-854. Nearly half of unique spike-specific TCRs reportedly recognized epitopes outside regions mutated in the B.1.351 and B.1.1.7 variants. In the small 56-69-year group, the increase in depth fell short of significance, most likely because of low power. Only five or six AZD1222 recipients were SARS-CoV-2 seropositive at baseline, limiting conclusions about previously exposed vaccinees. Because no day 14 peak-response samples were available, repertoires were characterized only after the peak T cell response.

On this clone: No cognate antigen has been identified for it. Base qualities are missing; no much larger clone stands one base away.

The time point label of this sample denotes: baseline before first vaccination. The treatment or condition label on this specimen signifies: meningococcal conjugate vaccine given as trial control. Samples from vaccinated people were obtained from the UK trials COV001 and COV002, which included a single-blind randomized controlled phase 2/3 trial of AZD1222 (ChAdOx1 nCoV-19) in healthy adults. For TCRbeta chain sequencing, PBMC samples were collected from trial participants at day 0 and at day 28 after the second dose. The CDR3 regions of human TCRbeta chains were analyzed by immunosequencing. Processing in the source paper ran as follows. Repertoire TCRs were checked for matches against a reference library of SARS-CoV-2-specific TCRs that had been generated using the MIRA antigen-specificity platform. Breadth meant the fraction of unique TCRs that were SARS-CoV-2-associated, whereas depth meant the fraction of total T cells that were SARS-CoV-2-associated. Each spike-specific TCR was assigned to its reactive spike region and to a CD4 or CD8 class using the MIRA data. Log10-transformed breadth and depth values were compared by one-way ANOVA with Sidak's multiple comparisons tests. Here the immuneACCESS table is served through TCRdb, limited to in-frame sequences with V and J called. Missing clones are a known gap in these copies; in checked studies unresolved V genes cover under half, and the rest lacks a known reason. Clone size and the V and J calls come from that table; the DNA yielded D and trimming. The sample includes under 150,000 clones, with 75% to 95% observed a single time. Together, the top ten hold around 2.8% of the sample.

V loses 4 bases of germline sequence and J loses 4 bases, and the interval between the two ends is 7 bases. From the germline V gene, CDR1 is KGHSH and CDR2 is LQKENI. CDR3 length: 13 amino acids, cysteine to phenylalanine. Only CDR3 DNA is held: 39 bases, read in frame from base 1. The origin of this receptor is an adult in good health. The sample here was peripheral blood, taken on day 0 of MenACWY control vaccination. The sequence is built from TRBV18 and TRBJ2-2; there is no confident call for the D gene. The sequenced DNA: TGTGCCAGCTCACGGGGTCCCACCGGGGAGCTGTTTTTT. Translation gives CASSRGPTGELFF.